This T cell receptor (beta chain) was recovered during a study of blood T cell repertoires in COVID-19. Across the study: Nucleic acid was either cDNA or gDNA, and it came from T cells, B-cell-depleted T cells, or PBMCs.

Source study methods: Reference gene primer amplification in the assay estimated nucleated cell counts. Data came from immunoSEQ multiplex PCR; TCRdb stores just in-frame clones and leaves some out. The V and J calls and clone size were taken over from that table, and D and trimming were inferred from the DNA. The sample consists of about 81,000 clones, 70% to 90% of them appearing once. After removal of 5 bases from V and 4 bases from J, the junction contained 7 bases not matched to a gene. Germline CDR1 is GTSNPN and CDR2 is SVGIG (reference sequence). The CDR3 contains 13 residues. The specimen was peripheral blood. This sequence originates from a woman older than 75 with acute or convalescent COVID-19. This chain links TRBV30 with TRBJ1-1, with TRBD1 matching 7 bases. The CDR3 here is CAWRPDRSTEAFF. CDR3 sequence (DNA): TGTGCCTGGCGTCCGGACAGGAGCACTGAAGCTTTCTTT.